Shown below are 14 T cell receptor beta chains from a single sample sequenced in a study of T cell repertoires in aging, cancer and after chemotherapy. A mixed TRB-A/B primer pool amplified rearranged TRB by multiplex touch-down PCR. TCRdb re-derived calls from the multiplex PCR reads in MiXCR, one entry per CDR3 protein. The sample holds 2,900 or so distinct CDR3 sequences; roughly a quarter are singletons and the top ten take 5% to 6.5%. TCR beta rearrangements were amplified from peripheral blood genomic DNA. Sequencing input: blood. Every receptor here comes from a human donor with a solid tumor.

The chain couples TRBV20-1 to TRBJ1-3, with TRBD1 matching over 9 bases. The CDR3 runs to 17 residues. J gave up 0 bases and V 3 bases, and 9 bases lay outside the gene matches. Germline V gene data show CDR1 as DFQATT and CDR2 as SNEGSKA (reference sequence). The CDR3 nucleotides are TGCAGTGCTAGGGGAGGACAGGGGTCTCGCTCTGGAAACACCATATATTTT. This gives the protein CSARGGQGSRSGNTIYF.

This clonotype is large by share. V is TRBV6-4 and J is TRBJ2-3; 8 nucleotides align to TRBD2. CDR1 and CDR2 (germline): MRHNA, SNTAGT. There are 15 residues in the CDR3. With 0 bases clipped from V and 5 bases from J, the junction kept 4 bases outside the gene matches. CDR3 sequence: CASSDSPGGQDTQYF. The CDR3 region has the DNA TGTGCCAGCAGTGACTCGCCGGGGGGGCAAGATACGCAGTATTTT.

Details on this clonotype: The conserved final phenylalanine or tryptophan is absent from the CDR3, which likely points to a read error. The rearrangement joins TRBV20-1 to TRBJ2-5; 7 nucleotides agree with TRBD2. V shed 5 bases and J 4 bases; nucleotides not matched to a gene: 7. CDR1 DFQATT and CDR2 SNEGSKA come from the germline V gene (reference sequence). The CDR3 totals 13 residues. Written as DNA, the CDR3 is TGCAGTGCTTTCTCTGGCGGGGGAGAGACCCAGTACTTA. It encodes CSAFSGGGETQYL.

By sample share, this clonotype is medium-sized (0.01 to 0.1%). This chain links TRBV6-5 with TRBJ1-5; 7 bases align to TRBD1. V was clipped by 6 bases and J by 0 bases; unmatched bases: 5. This CDR3 contains 15 residues. The germline CDR1 and CDR2 sequences are MNHEY and SVGAGI. The DNA of the CDR3 is TGTGCCAGCAGCCTACAGGGGAATAGCAATCAGCCCCAGCATTTT. Translated: CASSLQGNSNQPQHF.

This clonotype was observed a few times. The chain has TRBV5-6 and TRBJ2-7; no firm D call. The CDR3 loop spans 13 amino acids. Germline V lookup: CDR1 SGHDT, CDR2 YYEEEE. Deletions cut 0 bases from V and 7 bases from J, with 11 bases between. The CDR3 region is CASSLGPLWEQYF. The CDR3 nucleotides read TGTGCCAGCAGCTTGGGGCCCCTCTGGGAGCAGTACTTC.

CDR3 nucleotide sequence: TGCGCCAGCAGCCCGGGACAGGGTCCCTACAATGAGCAGTTCTTC. Amino acids: CASSPGQGPYNEQFF. V gene TRBV4-3 combines with J gene TRBJ2-1, with 9 bases matching TRBD1. The trim removed 4 bases at V and 2 bases at J, leaving 3 bases unmatched. Looked up from germline, CDR1 is LGHNA and CDR2 is YSLEER. The CDR3 covers 15 residues.

Sample share makes this clonotype medium-sized. V gene TRBV19 combines with J gene TRBJ1-6; weak D call: TRBD1 (6 bases). The CDR3 runs 14 residues. V was shortened by 4 bases and J by 9 bases, with 13 bases between the two germline ends. Germline V gene data show CDR1 as LNHDA and CDR2 as SQIVND (reference sequence). The CDR3 coding sequence is TGTGCCAGTAGTAGACAGGCTAAGATTTCACCCCTCCACTTT. This translates into CASSRQAKISPLHF.

V is TRBV7-2 and J is TRBJ2-7, with TRBD2 matching 10 bases. V was pared by 5 bases and J by 0 bases, with 4 bases of the junction left unmatched. Looked up from germline, CDR1 is SGHTA and CDR2 is FQGNSA. This CDR3 contains 15 residues. CDR3 sequence reads: CASSRSGGTSYEQYF. DNA for the CDR3: TGTGCCAGCAGCCGTAGCGGGGGGACCTCCTACGAGCAGTACTTC.

CDR3 bases: TGCGCCAGCAGCTGGGACAGCTCCTACGAGCAGTACTTC. Amino acid sequence: CASSWDSSYEQYF. The V gene is TRBV5-1, the J gene TRBJ2-7; 7 bases line up with TRBD1. CDR1 and CDR2 from the germline V gene are SGHRS and YFSETQ. V dropped 3 bases and J dropped 0; count of bases not matched to a gene: 0. This CDR3 has 13 amino acids.

V is TRBV5-1 and J is TRBJ2-7; no reliable D call. With 0 bases removed from V and 6 bases from J, the gap between germline ends came to 4 bases. Germline loops: CDR1 SGHRS, CDR2 YFSETQ. This CDR3 spans 11 amino acids. For the CDR3, the DNA is TGCGCCAGCAGCTTGGAGGGCGAGCAGTACTTC. It translates to CASSLEGEQYF.

This clonotype occurred a few times. The chain couples TRBV5-4 to TRBJ2-5, with 8 positions matching TRBD1. V was pared by 9 bases and J by 5 bases, with 12 bases of the junction left unmatched. The CDR3 totals 14 residues. Germline CDR1 reads SGHNT; CDR2 reads YYREEE (reference sequence). The CDR3 coding sequence is TGTGCCACCCACAGGGGGAATCTTCCGGAGACCCAGTACTTC. This translates into CATHRGNLPETQYF. Complete variable domain (other parts from reference TRBV5-4 and TRBJ2-5): ETGVTQSPTHLIKTRGQQVTLRCSSQSGHNTVSWYQQALGQGPQFIFQYYREEENGRGNFPPRFSGLQFPNYSSELNVNALELDDSALYLCATHRGNLPETQYFGPGTRLLVL.

In its sample, this clonotype ranks as medium-sized. This chain connects TRBV6-6 to TRBJ1-2; no clear D gene. This CDR3 region has 14 residues. Trimming shortened V by 4 bases and J by 4 bases, and 13 bases separated the two germline ends. Per the germline V gene, CDR1 is MNHNY and CDR2 is SVGAGI (reference sequence). The chain's CDR3 is CASSWGGEGYGYTF. Written as DNA, the CDR3 is TGTGCCAGCAGTTGGGGAGGTGAGGGCTATGGCTACACCTTC.

The rearrangement links TRBV7-2 to TRBJ1-4; perhaps TRBD1 as D (5 bases). V was pared by 5 bases and J by 3 bases, with 16 bases between. Germline assignment: CDR1 SGHTA and CDR2 FQGNSA. This CDR3 region has 16 residues. The CDR3 region has the DNA TGTGCCAGCAGCCAAGATAGGGGTTCGGCTAATGAAAAACTGTTTTTT. Protein: CASSQDRGSANEKLFF.

The V call is TRBV20-1, the J call TRBJ1-2; D may be TRBD1 (5 bases). Germline V CDR1 and CDR2: DFQATT, SNEGSKA (reference sequence). There are 14 residues in the CDR3. V was trimmed by 3 bases and J by 3 bases, leaving 14 bases between them. This chain's CDR3 is CSARMEGLDYGYTF. CDR3 DNA sequence: TGCAGTGCTAGGATGGAGGGACTGGACTATGGCTACACCTTC.